This T cell receptor (beta chain) came from a study of beta chain features in type 1 diabetes. Study findings and constraints: Patients with Type 1 diabetes showed moderately but significantly shorter TCRB CDR3s in all four CD4+ subsets.

This clone was detected only a few times. Its target is not known. CDR1 SGHAT and CDR2 FQNNGV come from the germline V gene. Trimming took 1 base from V and 0 from J, leaving 10 bases between them. CDR3 length: 16 amino acids. All of the isolated RNA was reverse transcribed, so expressed TCRB transcripts were sequenced. Clones were sequenced by immunoSEQ multiplex PCR, and TCRdb holds only the in-frame ones, with some missing. The sample carries 500,000 to 800,000 clones, 9.5% to 15% recorded once. Specimen: naive CD4+ T cells from blood. The V and J genes are TRBV11-2 and TRBJ2-1; D not resolved. This sequence was found in a man between 25 and 39 years old with type 1 diabetes. The CDR3 sequence: CASSLVRAHSYNEQFF. CDR3 coding DNA: TGTGCCAGCAGCTTAGTGCGCGCTCACTCCTACAATGAGCAGTTCTTC.